This T cell receptor beta chain comes out of a study of blood T cell repertoires in COVID-19. Measured with immunoSEQ multiplex PCR; TCRdb has only the in-frame clones, and not every one. The sample includes under 200,000 clones, 80% to 90% seen only once; the top ten take over 9.5%. Germline V gene sequence: CDR1 GTSNPN, CDR2 SVGIG (reference sequence). CDR3 length: 11 amino acids. Trimming took off 2 bases at V and 4 bases at J, with 5 bases between the two ends. The V call is TRBV30, the J call TRBJ1-1; D unresolved. The receptor comes from a woman in her sixties or seventies with COVID-19, enrolled during active disease. Specimen: peripheral blood. CDR3: CAWSSITEAFF. The CDR3, as DNA: TGTGCCTGGAGTTCTATCACTGAAGCTTTCTTT.